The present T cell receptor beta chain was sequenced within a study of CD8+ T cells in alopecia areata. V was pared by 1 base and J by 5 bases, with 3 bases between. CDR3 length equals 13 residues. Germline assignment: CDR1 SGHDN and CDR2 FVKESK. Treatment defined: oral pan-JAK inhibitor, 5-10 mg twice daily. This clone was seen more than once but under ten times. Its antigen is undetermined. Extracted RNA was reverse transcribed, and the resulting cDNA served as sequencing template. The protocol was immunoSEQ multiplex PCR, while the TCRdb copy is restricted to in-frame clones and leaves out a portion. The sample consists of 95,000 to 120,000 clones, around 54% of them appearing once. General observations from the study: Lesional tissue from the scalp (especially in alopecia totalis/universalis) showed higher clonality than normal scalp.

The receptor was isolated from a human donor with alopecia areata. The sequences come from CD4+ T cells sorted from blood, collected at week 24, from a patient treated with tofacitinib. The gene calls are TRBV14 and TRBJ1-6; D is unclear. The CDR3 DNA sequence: TGTGCCAGCAGCCAAGTGGATAATTCACCCCTCCACTTT. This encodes CASSQVDNSPLHF.